This T cell receptor (beta chain) stems from a study of blood T cell repertoires in COVID-19. Across the whole study: Sample material is recorded as cDNA or gDNA derived from T cells, B-cell-depleted T cells, or PBMCs.

TCRdb's copy holds only in-frame clones and misses some; the assay was immunoSEQ multiplex PCR. The data show 250,000 to 350,000 clones, roughly 84% seen once. Recruited during active infection, patients (from Seattle) were subsequently followed longitudinally. The specimen sequenced was peripheral blood. The source of this sequence is a human donor with COVID-19, enrolled during active disease. The donor label of this sample is uncertain.

The DNA for the CDR3 is TGTGCCAGCAGTCGCATAGGGACTAGCGGGAGGCGCAGTGAGCAGTTCTTC. The encoded protein is CASSRIGTSGRRSEQFF. This rearrangement joins TRBV28 to TRBJ2-1; 15 bases agree with TRBD2. From germline, CDR1 is MDHEN and CDR2 SYDVKM. This CDR3 region has 17 residues. V was clipped by 5 bases and J by 9 bases; unmatched bases: 11. The variable domain in full, with the rest retrieved from reference TRBV28 and TRBJ2-1, is DVKVTQSSRYLVKRTGEKVFLECVQDMDHENMFWYRQDPGLGLRLIYFSYDVKMKEKGDIPEGYSVSREKKERFSLILESASTNQTSMYLCASSRIGTSGRRSEQFFGPGTRLTVL.